This T cell receptor (beta chain) was captured in a study of blood T cells in healthy people across ages. Regarding the study as a whole: There were more naive CD4+ cells and higher diversity in long-lived donors than in aged donors.

Concerning this clonotype itself: Its antigen is as yet unknown.

A second roughly 7 to 11 cycle PCR used barcoded and J-beta primers. TCRdb re-called the 5' RACE reads through MiXCR, storing one row per CDR3 protein. The sample records nearly 800,000 distinct CDR3 sequences, more than 20% being singletons. The CDR3 has 15 residues. Between the trimmed V and J ends, which lost 1 base and 6 bases, there was a span of 15 bases. Germline values: CDR1 MGHRA, CDR2 YSYEKL. These records were also assigned to another study, of T cells of mothers and their children. As reported in that work: Related mother-child pairs shared marginally more repertoire than unrelated pairs, though not significantly.

The gene calls are TRBV4-1 and TRBJ2-5; D call uncertain. Specimen: blood. The sequence came from a boy aged 10-17 years in good health. The CDR3 here is CASSQVTAGLQTQYF. In DNA form, the CDR3 reads TGCGCCAGCAGCCAAGTGACCGCCGGGTTACAGACCCAGTACTTC.